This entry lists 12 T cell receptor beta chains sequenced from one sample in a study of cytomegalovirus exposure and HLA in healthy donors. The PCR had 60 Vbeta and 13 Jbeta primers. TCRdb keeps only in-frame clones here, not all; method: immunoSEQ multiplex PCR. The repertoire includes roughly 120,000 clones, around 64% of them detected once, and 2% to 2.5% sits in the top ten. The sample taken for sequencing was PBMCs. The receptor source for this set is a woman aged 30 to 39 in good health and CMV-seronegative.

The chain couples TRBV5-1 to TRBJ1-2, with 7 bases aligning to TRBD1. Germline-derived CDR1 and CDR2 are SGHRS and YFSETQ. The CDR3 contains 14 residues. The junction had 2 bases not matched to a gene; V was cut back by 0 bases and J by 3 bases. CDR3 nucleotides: TGCGCCAGCAGCTTGGACAGGGGCGACTATGGCTACACCTTC. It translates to CASSLDRGDYGYTF.

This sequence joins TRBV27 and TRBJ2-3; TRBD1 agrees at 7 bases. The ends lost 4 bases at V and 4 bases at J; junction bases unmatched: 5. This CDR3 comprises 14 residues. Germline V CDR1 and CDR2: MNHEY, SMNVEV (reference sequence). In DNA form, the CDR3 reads TGTGCCAGCAGTTCCCTAGGGGGCGCAGATACGCAGTATTTT. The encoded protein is CASSSLGGADTQYF.

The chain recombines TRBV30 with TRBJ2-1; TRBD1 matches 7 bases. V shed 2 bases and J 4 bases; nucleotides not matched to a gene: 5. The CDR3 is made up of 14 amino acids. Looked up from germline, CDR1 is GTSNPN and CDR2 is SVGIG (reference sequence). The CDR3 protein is CAWSTTGHYNEQFF. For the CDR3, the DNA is TGTGCCTGGAGTACGACAGGGCATTACAATGAGCAGTTCTTC.

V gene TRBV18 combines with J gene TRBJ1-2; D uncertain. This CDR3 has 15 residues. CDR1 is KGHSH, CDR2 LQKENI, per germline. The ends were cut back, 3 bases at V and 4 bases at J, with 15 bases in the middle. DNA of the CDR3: TGTGCCAGCTCACCTACGGGTGTAGTCGGCTATGGCTACACCTTC. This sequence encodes CASSPTGVVGYGYTF. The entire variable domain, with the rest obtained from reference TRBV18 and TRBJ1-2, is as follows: NAGVMQNPRHLVRRRGQEARLRCSPMKGHSHVYWYRQLPEEGLKFMVYLQKENIIDESGMPKERFSAEFPKEGPSILRIQQVVRGDSAAYFCASSPTGVVGYGYTFGSGTRLTVV.

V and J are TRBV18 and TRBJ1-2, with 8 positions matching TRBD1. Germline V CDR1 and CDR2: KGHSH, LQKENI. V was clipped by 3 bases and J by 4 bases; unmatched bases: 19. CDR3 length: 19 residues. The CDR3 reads CASSPMAPHTGGFPYGYTF. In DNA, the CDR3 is TGTGCCAGCTCACCGATGGCCCCCCACACAGGGGGTTTCCCCTATGGCTACACCTTC.

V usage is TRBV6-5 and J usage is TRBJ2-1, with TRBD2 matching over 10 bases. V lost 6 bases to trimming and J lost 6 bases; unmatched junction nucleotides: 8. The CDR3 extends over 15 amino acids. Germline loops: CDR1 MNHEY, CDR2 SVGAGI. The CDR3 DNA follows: TGTGCCAGCAGGATAACTAGCGGGATCTTCAATGAGCAGTTCTTC. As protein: CASRITSGIFNEQFF.

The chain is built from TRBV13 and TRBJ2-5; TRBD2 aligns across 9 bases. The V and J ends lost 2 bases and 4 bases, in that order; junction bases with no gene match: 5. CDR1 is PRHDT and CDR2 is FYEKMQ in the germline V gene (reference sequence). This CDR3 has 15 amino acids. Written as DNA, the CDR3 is TGTGCCAGCAGCTTACAAGCGGGGGGTGGAGAGACCCAGTACTTC. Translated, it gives CASSLQAGGGETQYF.

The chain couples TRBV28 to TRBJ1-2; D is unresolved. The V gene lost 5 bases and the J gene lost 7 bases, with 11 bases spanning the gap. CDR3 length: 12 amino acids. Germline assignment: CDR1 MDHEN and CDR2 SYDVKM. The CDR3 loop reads CASSPRGFGYTF. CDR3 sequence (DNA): TGTGCCAGCAGTCCTCGCGGGTTTGGCTACACCTTC.

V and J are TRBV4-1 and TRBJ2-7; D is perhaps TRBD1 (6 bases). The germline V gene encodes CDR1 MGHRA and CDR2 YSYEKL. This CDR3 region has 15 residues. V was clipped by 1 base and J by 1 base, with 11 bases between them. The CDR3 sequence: CASSQVTGSSYEQYF. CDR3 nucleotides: TGCGCCAGCAGCCAAGTCACAGGGTCTTCCTACGAGCAGTACTTC.

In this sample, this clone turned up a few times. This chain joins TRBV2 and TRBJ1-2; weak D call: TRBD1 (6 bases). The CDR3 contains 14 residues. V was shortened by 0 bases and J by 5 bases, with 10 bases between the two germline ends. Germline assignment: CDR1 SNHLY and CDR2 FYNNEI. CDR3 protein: CASSEAGTSYGYTF. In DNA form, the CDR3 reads TGTGCCAGCAGTGAAGCCGGGACATCTTATGGCTACACCTTC. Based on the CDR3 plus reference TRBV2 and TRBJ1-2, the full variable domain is EPEVTQTPSHQVTQMGQEVILRCVPISNHLYFYWYRQILGQKVEFLVSFYNNEISEKSEIFDDQFSVERPDGSNFTLKIRSTKLEDSAMYFCASSEAGTSYGYTFGSGTRLTVV.

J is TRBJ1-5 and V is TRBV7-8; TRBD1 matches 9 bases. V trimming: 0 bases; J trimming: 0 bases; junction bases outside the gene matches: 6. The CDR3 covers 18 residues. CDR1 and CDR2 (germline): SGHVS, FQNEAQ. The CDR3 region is CASSLAPGQGYSNQPQHF. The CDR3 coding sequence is TGTGCCAGCAGCTTAGCCCCGGGACAGGGATATAGCAATCAGCCCCAGCATTTT.

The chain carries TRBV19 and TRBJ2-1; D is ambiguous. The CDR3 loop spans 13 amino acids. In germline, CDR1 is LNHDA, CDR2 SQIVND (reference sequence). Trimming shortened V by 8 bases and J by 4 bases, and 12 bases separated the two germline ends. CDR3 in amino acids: CASGPTPYNEQFF. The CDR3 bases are TGTGCCAGTGGGCCAACCCCTTACAATGAGCAGTTCTTC.